This T cell receptor beta chain was documented in a study of blood T cell repertoires in COVID-19. Original handling: Amplifying reference gene primers gave estimates of nucleated cell counts. Some clones are missing from TCRdb's copy, which holds only in-frame ones; the method was immunoSEQ multiplex PCR. D and trimming come from the DNA, and the V and J calls and clone size come from that table. The table records approximately 92,000 clones, approximately 90% of them present only once. V lost 1 base and J 6 bases, leaving 8 bases between the germline ends. The CDR3 spans 13 residues. Germline CDR1 reads ENHRY; CDR2 reads SYGVKD.

The chain recombines TRBV10-3 with TRBJ2-3, with unresolved D. This clonotype originated in a woman in her fifties or sixties with COVID-19, enrolled during active disease. Sequenced input: peripheral blood. This CDR3 reads CAISEFGVDTQYF. DNA of the CDR3: TGTGCCATCAGTGAGTTCGGTGTGGATACGCAGTATTTT.